This T cell receptor beta chain stems from a study of PD-1 blockade in classical Hodgkin lymphoma. Study outcomes and limitations: At C4D1, TCR diversity had climbed significantly for CD4+ cells, though not for CD8+ cells.

Sequenced by immunoSEQ multiplex PCR; TCRdb stores in-frame clones only, minus some. The table shows 15,000 to 17,000 clones, with approximately 80% occurring only once. The patients all showed relapse after autologous stem cell transplantation, while their brentuximab vedotin exposure varied. Classification of best responses gave complete response, partial response or progressive disease. A word on this clone: What it recognizes is unknown.

The germline CDR1 and CDR2 sequences are MNHEY and SMNVEV (reference sequence). The CDR3 is 14 amino acids. The V call is TRBV27, the J call TRBJ2-5, with D perhaps matching TRBD2 (6 bases). The last part of the DNA fits TRBJ2-7 better; the J call may be wrong. The sequence was obtained from a human donor with classical Hodgkin lymphoma. The sample consisted of peripheral blood mononuclear cells (PBMCs), taken before the second cycle of nivolumab. CDR3 sequence: CASSGGDFAYEQYF. In DNA form, the CDR3 reads TGTGCCAGCAGTGGAGGGGACTTCGCCTACGAGCAGTACTTC.